This T cell receptor (beta chain) comes out of a study of human T cells and chemical hapten exposure. Study context: Small pooled library volume differences chiefly drove per-sample TCR yield variation.

Researchers extracted total RNA from unfractionated whole blood. Study conclusions and caveats: Sensitizing with DPC caused no change in TCRs above 1 in 1000 frequency.

It was the library that attached unique molecular identifiers to individual cDNA molecules. TCRdb independently ran MiXCR on the 5' RACE reads; one entry per CDR3 protein. The profile shows about 140,000 distinct CDR3 sequences, 3.5% to 5% of them singletons. At least ten counts were recorded for this clonotype. The target antigen is unknown. This clonotype was sampled from a female donor in good health.

This CDR3 is CASSLELGEAFF. CDR3 sequence (DNA): TGTGCCAGCAGCTTAGAATTAGGGGAAGCTTTCTTT. The J gene is TRBJ1-1, the V gene TRBV7-9; D not certain. V shed 1 base and J shed 8 bases, with 8 bases lying between them. Germline loops: CDR1 SEHNR, CDR2 FQNEAQ (reference sequence). This CDR3 is 12 amino acids long. Drawing the rest from reference TRBV7-9 and TRBJ1-1, the complete variable domain is DTGVSQNPRHKITKRGQNVTFRCDPISEHNRLYWYRQTLGQGPEFLTYFQNEAQLEKSRLLSDRFSAERPKGSFSTLEIQRTEQGDSAMYLCASSLELGEAFFGQGTRLTVV.